This T cell receptor beta chain was documented in a study of CD8 T cells in ankylosing spondylitis. A word on this clonotype: What it binds is unknown.

Study-wide results and caveats: Typical of ankylosing spondylitis blood, it appeared, was a TCR beta motif of under 10 highly homologous variants. Clones linked to disease were reported to show significant enrichment in matched ankylosing spondylitis synovial fluid.

This CDR3 contains 12 residues. Germline values: CDR1 MNHEY, CDR2 SVGEGT. Trimming shortened V by 5 bases and J by 4 bases, and 6 bases separated the two germline ends. Quantitative 5'-RACE with molecular barcodes was used to make the TCR beta libraries. TCRdb re-called the 5' RACE reads with MiXCR, one entry per CDR3 protein. Here the sample spans under 200,000 distinct CDR3 sequences, approximately 9.9% being singletons. V usage is TRBV6-2 or TRBV6-3 and J usage is TRBJ2-1; D ambiguous. The sample taken for sequencing was blood, either unsorted or a sorted T cell fraction (not recorded which). This receptor was taken from a female donor with ankylosing spondylitis or in good health (not recorded which). In DNA, the CDR3 is TGTGCCAGCAGTACCCAGTACAATGAGCAGTTCTTC. Translating it yields CASSTQYNEQFF.